This T cell receptor (beta chain) was found in a study of cytomegalovirus exposure and HLA in healthy donors. Study-level results: As a later analysis showed, a missense DCLRE1C variant was linked to trimming of TCR beta V- and J-genes.

In germline, CDR1 is SGDLS, CDR2 YYNGEE. The CDR3 is 16 residues long. With 4 bases clipped from V and 5 bases from J, the junction kept 10 bases outside the gene matches. With respect to this clone: Its antigen remains unidentified.

The primer mix had 60 Vbeta and 13 Jbeta primers. Libraries were prepared by immunoSEQ multiplex PCR; TCRdb keeps only in-frame clonotypes and omits some of them. The sample carries approximately 130,000 clones, about 77% recorded once. This TCR was sampled from a man between 45 and 60 years old in good health and CMV-seronegative. The sequencing input was PBMCs. The rearrangement links TRBV9 to TRBJ1-4; TRBD1 aligns across 8 bases. CDR3 coding DNA: TGTGCCAGCAGCCTCGGACAGGGCAGTTTCAATGAAAAACTGTTTTTT. This encodes CASSLGQGSFNEKLFF.